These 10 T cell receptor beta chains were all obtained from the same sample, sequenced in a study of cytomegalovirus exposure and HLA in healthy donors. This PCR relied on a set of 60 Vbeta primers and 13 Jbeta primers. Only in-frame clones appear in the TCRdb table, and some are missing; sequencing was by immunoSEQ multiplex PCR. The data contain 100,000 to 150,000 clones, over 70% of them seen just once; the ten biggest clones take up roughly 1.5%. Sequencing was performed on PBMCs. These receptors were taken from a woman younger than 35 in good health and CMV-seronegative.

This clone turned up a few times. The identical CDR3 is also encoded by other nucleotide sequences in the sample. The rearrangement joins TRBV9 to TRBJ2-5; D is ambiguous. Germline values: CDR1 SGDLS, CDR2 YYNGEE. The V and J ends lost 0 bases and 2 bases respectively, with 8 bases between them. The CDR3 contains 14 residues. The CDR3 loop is CASSVGTVQETQYF. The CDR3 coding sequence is TGTGCCAGCAGCGTAGGCACAGTTCAAGAGACCCAGTACTTC.

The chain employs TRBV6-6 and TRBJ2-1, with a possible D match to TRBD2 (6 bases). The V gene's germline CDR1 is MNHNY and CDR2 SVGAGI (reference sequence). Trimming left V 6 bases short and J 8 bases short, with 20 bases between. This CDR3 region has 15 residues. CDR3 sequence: CASSSLGRKVDEQFF. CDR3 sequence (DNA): TGTGCCAGCAGCTCCCTCGGGAGAAAGGTGGATGAGCAGTTCTTC.

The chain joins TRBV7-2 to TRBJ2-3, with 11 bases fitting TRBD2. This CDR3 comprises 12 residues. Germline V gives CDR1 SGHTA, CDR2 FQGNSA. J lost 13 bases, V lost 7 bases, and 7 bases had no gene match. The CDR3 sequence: CASTVTSGSEYF. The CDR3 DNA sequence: TGTGCCAGCACCGTTACTAGCGGGAGTGAGTATTTT.

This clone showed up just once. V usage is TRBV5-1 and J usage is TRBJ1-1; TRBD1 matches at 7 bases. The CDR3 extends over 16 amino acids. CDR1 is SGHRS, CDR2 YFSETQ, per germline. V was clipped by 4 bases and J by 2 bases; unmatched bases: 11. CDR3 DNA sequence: TGCGCCAGCAGCATTAGGGGGCCGACCATTAACACTGAAGCTTTCTTT. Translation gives CASSIRGPTINTEAFF.

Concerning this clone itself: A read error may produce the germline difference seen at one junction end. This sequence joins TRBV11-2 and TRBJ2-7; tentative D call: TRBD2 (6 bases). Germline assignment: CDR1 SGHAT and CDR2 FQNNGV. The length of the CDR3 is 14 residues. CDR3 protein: CANSFPGVNYEQYF. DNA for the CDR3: TGTGCCAACAGCTTTCCGGGGGTGAACTACGAGCAGTACTTC.

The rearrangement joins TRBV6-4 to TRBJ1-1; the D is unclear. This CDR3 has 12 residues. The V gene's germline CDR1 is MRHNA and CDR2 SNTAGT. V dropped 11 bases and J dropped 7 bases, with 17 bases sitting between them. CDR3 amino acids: CAGRYFKFEAFF. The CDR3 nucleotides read TGTGCCGGCCGTTACTTCAAATTTGAAGCTTTCTTT.

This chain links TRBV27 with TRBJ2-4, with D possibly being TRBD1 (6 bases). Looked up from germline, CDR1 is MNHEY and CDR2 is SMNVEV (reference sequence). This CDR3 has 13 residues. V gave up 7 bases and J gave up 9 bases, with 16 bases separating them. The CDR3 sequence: CASKVGGEGIQYF. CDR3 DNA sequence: TGTGCCAGCAAGGTAGGGGGAGAGGGCATTCAGTACTTC.

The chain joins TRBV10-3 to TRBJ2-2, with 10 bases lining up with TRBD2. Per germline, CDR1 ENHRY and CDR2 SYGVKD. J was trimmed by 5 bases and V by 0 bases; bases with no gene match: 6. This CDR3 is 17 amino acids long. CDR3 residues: CAISESNLAGETGELFF. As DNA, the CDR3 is TGTGCCATCAGTGAGTCGAACCTAGCGGGAGAAACCGGGGAGCTGTTTTTT.

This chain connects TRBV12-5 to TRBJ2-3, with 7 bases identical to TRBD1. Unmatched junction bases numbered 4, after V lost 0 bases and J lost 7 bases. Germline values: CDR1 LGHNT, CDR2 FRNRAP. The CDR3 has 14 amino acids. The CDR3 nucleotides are TGTGCTAGTGGTTTGGTACACAGGGGACATACGCAGTATTTT. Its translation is CASGLVHRGHTQYF.

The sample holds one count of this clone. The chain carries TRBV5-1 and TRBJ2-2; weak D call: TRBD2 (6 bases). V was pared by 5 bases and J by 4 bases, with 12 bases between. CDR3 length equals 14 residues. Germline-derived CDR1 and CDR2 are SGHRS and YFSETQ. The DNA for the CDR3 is TGCGCCAGCAGACGTACGGGACTCACCGGGGAGCTGTTTTTT. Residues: CASRRTGLTGELFF.